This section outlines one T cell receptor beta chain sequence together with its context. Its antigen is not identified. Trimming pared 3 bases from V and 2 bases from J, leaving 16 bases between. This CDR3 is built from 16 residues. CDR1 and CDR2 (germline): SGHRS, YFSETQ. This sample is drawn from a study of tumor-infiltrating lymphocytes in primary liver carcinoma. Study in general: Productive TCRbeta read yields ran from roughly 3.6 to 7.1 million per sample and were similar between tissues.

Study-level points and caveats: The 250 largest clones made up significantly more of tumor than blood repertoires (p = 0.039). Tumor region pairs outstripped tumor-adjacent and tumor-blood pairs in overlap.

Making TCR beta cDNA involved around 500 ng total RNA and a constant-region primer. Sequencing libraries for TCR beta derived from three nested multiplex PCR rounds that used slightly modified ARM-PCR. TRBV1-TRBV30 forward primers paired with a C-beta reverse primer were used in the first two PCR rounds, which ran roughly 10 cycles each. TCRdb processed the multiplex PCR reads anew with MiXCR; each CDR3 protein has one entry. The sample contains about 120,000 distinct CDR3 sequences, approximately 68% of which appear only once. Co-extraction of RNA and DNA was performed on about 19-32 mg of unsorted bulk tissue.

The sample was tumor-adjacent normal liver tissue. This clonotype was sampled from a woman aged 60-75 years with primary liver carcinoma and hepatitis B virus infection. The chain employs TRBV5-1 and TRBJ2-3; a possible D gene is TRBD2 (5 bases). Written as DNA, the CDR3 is TGCGCCAGCAGCTCGAAGGTCGGGATGATCACAGATACGCAGTATTTT. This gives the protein CASSSKVGMITDTQYF.